This passage covers 7 T cell receptor beta chains from one sample sequenced in a study of molecular identifiers for immune sequencing clone quantification. Each CDR3 protein gets one entry after TCRdb re-called the PCR reads with MiXCR. The sample consists of around 100,000 distinct CDR3 sequences, 36% of them appearing once. Input material: naive CD8+ T cells from blood, with Jurkat cell RNA spiked in. As to subset: FACS-sorted CD8+CD4-CCR7+CD45RA+ naive T cells. The source is a human donor in good health. Some libraries in this study had Jurkat cell RNA spiked in.

The chain couples TRBV13 to TRBJ1-5; 9 bases line up with TRBD1. CDR1 PRHDT and CDR2 FYEKMQ come from the germline V gene (reference sequence). V was clipped by 0 bases and J by 7 bases; unmatched bases: 4. The CDR3 spans 15 residues. CDR3 region: CASSLGQGAGQPQHF. The CDR3 DNA reads as TGTGCCAGCAGCTTAGGACAGGGGGCAGGCCAGCCCCAGCATTTT.

Concerning this clonotype itself: This may be a read error: a much more frequent sequence differs by one nucleotide. The genes are TRBV6-5 and TRBJ2-3; a weak D match, TRBD2 (6 bases). The CDR3 consists of 14 residues. In germline, CDR1 is MNHEY, CDR2 SVGAGI. This chain's CDR3 is CASTGSGSPETQYF. CDR3 nucleotides: TGTGCCAGCACTGGGAGCGGGTCTCCAGAAACGCAGTATTTT.

The genes are TRBV12-3 or TRBV12-4 and TRBJ2-1; the D call may be TRBD1 or TRBD2 (6 bases each). This CDR3 is built from 14 residues. V lost 10 bases to trimming and J lost 8 bases, with 21 bases between them. CDR3 residues: CATGVGGALDEQFF. The CDR3 DNA is TGTGCCACAGGGGTCGGCGGGGCCTTAGATGAGCAGTTCTTC.

The table lists this clonotype with many counts. The chain uses TRBV9 and TRBJ2-3; D call uncertain. The CDR3 is 14 amino acids. From germline, CDR1 is SGDLS and CDR2 YYNGEE. Trimming shortened V by 0 bases and J by 2 bases, and 7 bases separated the two germline ends. The CDR3 sequence is CASSVVRLTDTQYF. CDR3 sequence (DNA): TGTGCCAGCAGCGTAGTTCGACTCACAGATACGCAGTATTTT. Full variable domain (rest looked up from reference TRBV9 and TRBJ2-3): DSGVTQTPKHLITATGQRVTLRCSPRSGDLSVYWYQQSLDQGLQFLIQYYNGEERAKGNILERFSAQQFPDLHSELNLSSLELGDSALYFCASSVVRLTDTQYFGPGTRLTVL.

The table lists this clonotype with many counts. The chain is built from TRBV27 and TRBJ2-6, with D unresolved. V was clipped by 3 bases and J by 1 base, with 4 bases between them. CDR3 length equals 14 residues. Germline lookup yields CDR1 MNHEY and CDR2 SMNVEV (reference sequence). CDR3 nucleotide sequence: TGTGCCAGCAGTTTTGGGTCTGGGGCCAACGTCCTGACTTTC. It translates to CASSFGSGANVLTF.

There are a few counts of this clonotype. This chain uses TRBV12-5 with TRBJ1-1; D is possibly TRBD1 (6 bases). The germline V gene encodes CDR1 LGHNT and CDR2 FRNRAP. Trimming removed 3 bases at V and 1 base at J, with 18 bases between. The CDR3 loop spans 17 amino acids. The CDR3 DNA sequence: TGTGCTAGTGGTTTAGTCTGGGGGAGGGGGGAGAACACTGAAGCTTTCTTT. Its translation is CASGLVWGRGENTEAFF.

The chain recombines TRBV5-6 with TRBJ1-4; TRBD1 is a possible D gene (5 bases). This CDR3 has 15 amino acids. The ends were cut back, 5 bases at V and 7 bases at J, with 18 bases in the middle. Germline V CDR1 and CDR2: SGHDT, YYEEEE. The CDR3 region is CASRLQRGVREKLFF. The CDR3 coding sequence is TGTGCCAGCAGGCTACAGCGAGGGGTTCGTGAAAAACTGTTTTTT.